The next 5 T cell receptor beta chains were all read from a single sample in a study of blood T cell repertoires in COVID-19. Assay: immunoSEQ multiplex PCR; the TCRdb copy retains only in-frame clones and omits some. The table records about 160,000 clones, 82% of them present only once. The sequencing input was peripheral blood. The source is an elderly woman with acute or convalescent COVID-19.

The genes are TRBV5-1 and TRBJ1-6; maybe TRBD1 (6 bases). The CDR3 is 14 amino acids. The V end lost 7 bases, the J end lost 7 bases, and 15 bases lay between the germline ends. The germline CDR1 and CDR2 sequences are SGHRS and YFSETQ. The CDR3 sequence: CASQARQGNSPLHF. The CDR3 DNA is TGCGCCAGCCAAGCTCGGCAGGGGAATTCACCCCTCCACTTT.

V usage is TRBV19 and J usage is TRBJ2-1, with 11 bases that match TRBD2. Unmatched junction bases numbered 9, after V lost 3 bases and J lost 2 bases. The CDR3 consists of 18 residues. CDR1 LNHDA and CDR2 SQIVND come from the germline V gene (reference sequence). As DNA, the CDR3 is TGTGCCAGTAGTATCTCTCCTAGCGGGAGGAGGGCCTACAATGAGCAGTTCTTC. As protein: CASSISPSGRRAYNEQFF.

The CDR3 region has the DNA TGTGCCACGACCCGGGGGGGCGCGGGCTATGGCTACACCTTC. As protein: CATTRGGAGYGYTF. The gene calls are TRBV10-3 and TRBJ1-2; a possible D gene is TRBD1 (6 bases). Germline assignment: CDR1 ENHRY and CDR2 SYGVKD. Trimming shortened V by 10 bases and J by 4 bases, and 19 bases separated the two germline ends. The CDR3 runs 14 residues.

The rearrangement links TRBV5-1 to TRBJ2-1, with unresolved D. Between the trimmed V and J ends, which lost 5 bases and 7 bases, there was a span of 16 bases. Germline CDR1 SGHRS, CDR2 YFSETQ. This CDR3 region has 14 residues. The CDR3 loop reads CASRLEPSSNEQFF. CDR3 nucleotides: TGCGCCAGCAGGCTCGAGCCTTCTAGTAATGAGCAGTTCTTC.

The chain combines TRBV29-1 with TRBJ1-6; 7 bases fit TRBD1. In germline, CDR1 is SQVTM, CDR2 ANQGSEA. CDR3 length: 13 residues. J gave up 6 bases and V 6 bases, and 5 bases lay outside the gene matches. The CDR3 bases are TGCAGCGTCCGGGACAGCCTTAATTCACCCCTCCACTTT. Amino acids: CSVRDSLNSPLHF.